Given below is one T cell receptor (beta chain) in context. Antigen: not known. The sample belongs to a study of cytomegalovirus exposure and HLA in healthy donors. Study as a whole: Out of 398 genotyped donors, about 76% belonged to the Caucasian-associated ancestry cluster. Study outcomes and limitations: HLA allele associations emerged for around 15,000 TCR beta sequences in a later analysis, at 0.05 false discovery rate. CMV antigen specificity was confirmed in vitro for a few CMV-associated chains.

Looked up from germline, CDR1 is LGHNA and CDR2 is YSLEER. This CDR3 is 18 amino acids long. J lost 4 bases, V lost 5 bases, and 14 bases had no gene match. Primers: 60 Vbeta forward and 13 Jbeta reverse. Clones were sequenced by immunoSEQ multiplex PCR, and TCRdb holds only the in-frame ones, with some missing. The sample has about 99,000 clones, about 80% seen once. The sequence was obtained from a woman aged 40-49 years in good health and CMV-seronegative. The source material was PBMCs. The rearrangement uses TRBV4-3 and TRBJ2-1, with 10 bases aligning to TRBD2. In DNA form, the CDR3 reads TGCGCCAGCAGCTATGGGGAAATGGGACTAGCGTATTACAATGAGCAGTTCTTC. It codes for CASSYGEMGLAYYNEQFF.